The 9 T cell receptor beta chains below were found in one sample sequenced in a study of human T cells and chemical hapten exposure. TCRdb redid the calling of the RACE reads with MiXCR, one entry per CDR3 protein. The data show 110,000 to 150,000 distinct CDR3 sequences, around 11% seen once. The time point was: patch test 2, 6 weeks after DPC sensitization. Treatment reported: therapeutic diphenylcyclopropenone sensitization with weekly scalp DPC. The material was whole blood, obtained in connection with sensitization to the hapten diphenylcyclopropenone (DPC). The receptors were gathered from a woman between 50 and 59 years old with alopecia areata. Some clones in this sample may be carry-over from other donors' samples.

This clonotype was counted between two and nine times. The chain uses TRBV20-1 and TRBJ2-2, with 8 bases lining up with TRBD2. The length of the CDR3 is 16 residues. CDR1 is DFQATT and CDR2 is SNEGSKA in the germline V gene (reference sequence). V shed 1 base and J 0 bases; nucleotides not matched to a gene: 4. DNA for the CDR3: TGCAGTGCTAGAGGCCTAGCGGGTCCGAACACCGGGGAGCTGTTTTTT. Its protein is CSARGLAGPNTGELFF.

This clonotype was detected only a few times. The J gene is TRBJ2-2, the V gene TRBV18; D is unclear. This CDR3 region has 14 residues. Germline V gene data show CDR1 as KGHSH and CDR2 as LQKENI. V lost 6 bases and J 6 bases, leaving 14 bases between the germline ends. CDR3 bases: TGTGCCAGCTCGCCTCCTTCTAGATCCGGGGAGCTGTTTTTT. Its translation is CASSPPSRSGELFF.

The CDR3 DNA sequence: TGTGCCAGCAGAGAGACAGGGATGAGGGGGGACACTGAAGCTTTCTTT. Amino acids: CASRETGMRGDTEAFF. The chain carries TRBV6-6 and TRBJ1-1; 7 bases line up with TRBD1. This CDR3 comprises 16 residues. The V gene's germline CDR1 is MNHNY and CDR2 SVGAGI (reference sequence). V lost 6 bases to trimming and J lost 3 bases; unmatched junction nucleotides: 13.

The chain links TRBV5-1 to TRBJ1-1; unclear D gene. This CDR3 is built from 14 residues. Trimming cost V 0 bases and J 1 base, with 7 bases left between them. Germline values: CDR1 SGHRS, CDR2 YFSETQ. The CDR3 protein is CASSLADGNTEAFF. Here the CDR3 DNA reads TGCGCCAGCAGCTTGGCGGATGGGAACACTGAAGCTTTCTTT.

This clonotype was counted between two and nine times. The chain carries TRBV6-6 and TRBJ2-1; 11 bases are shared with TRBD2. J was trimmed by 7 bases and V by 2 bases; bases with no gene match: 10. This CDR3 has 17 residues. Germline CDR1 MNHNY, CDR2 SVGAGI (reference sequence). The CDR3 loop reads CASSYPGLADKGNEQFF. The CDR3 DNA follows: TGTGCCAGCAGTTACCCGGGACTAGCGGACAAGGGAAATGAGCAGTTCTTC.

The sample holds many counts of this clonotype. This sequence joins TRBV29-1 and TRBJ2-7; D is perhaps TRBD2 (6 bases). Germline lookup yields CDR1 SQVTM and CDR2 ANQGSEA. This CDR3 spans 13 amino acids. V was trimmed by 0 bases and J by 7 bases, leaving 13 bases between them. The CDR3 sequence is CSVEDGLAREQYF. Written as DNA, the CDR3 is TGCAGCGTTGAAGACGGCCTAGCGCGGGAGCAGTACTTC.

In DNA, the CDR3 is TGTGCCAGCAGTTACACAGGGGTCGGCCAGCCCCAGCATTTT. As protein: CASSYTGVGQPQHF. The chain couples TRBV27 to TRBJ1-5; TRBD1 aligns across 7 bases. In germline, CDR1 is MNHEY, CDR2 SMNVEV (reference sequence). The CDR3 contains 14 residues. V lost 4 bases and J lost 7; bases outside the gene matches: 7.

This rearrangement joins TRBV20-1 to TRBJ1-3; no clear D. The CDR3 sequence is 12 residues long. The V gene lost 6 bases and the J gene lost 6 bases, with 12 bases spanning the gap. The V gene's germline CDR1 is DFQATT and CDR2 SNEGSKA (reference sequence). The CDR3 protein is CSAPTDENTIYF. The DNA for the CDR3 is TGCAGTGCCCCGACTGATGAAAACACCATATATTTT.

This clonotype has ten or more counts. This chain joins TRBV28 and TRBJ2-1; 8 nucleotides line up with TRBD1. The germline CDR1 and CDR2 sequences are MDHEN and SYDVKM. There are 15 residues in the CDR3. Unmatched junction bases numbered 10, after V lost 4 bases and J lost 8 bases. DNA of the CDR3: TGTGCCAGCAGTTCCAAAGTCAGACAGGGGTATGAGCAGTTCTTC. Translation: CASSSKVRQGYEQFF.